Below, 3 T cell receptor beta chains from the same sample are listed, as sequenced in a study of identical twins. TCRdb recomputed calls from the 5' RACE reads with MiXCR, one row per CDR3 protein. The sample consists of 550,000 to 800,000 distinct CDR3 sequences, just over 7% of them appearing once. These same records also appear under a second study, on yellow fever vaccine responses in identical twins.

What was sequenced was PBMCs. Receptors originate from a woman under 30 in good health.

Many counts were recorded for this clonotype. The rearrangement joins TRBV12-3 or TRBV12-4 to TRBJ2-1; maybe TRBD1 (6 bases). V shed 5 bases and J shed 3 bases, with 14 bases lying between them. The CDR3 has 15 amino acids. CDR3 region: CASSHPGGGYNEQFF. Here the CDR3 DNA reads TGTGCCAGCAGTCACCCTGGGGGCGGCTACAATGAGCAGTTCTTC.

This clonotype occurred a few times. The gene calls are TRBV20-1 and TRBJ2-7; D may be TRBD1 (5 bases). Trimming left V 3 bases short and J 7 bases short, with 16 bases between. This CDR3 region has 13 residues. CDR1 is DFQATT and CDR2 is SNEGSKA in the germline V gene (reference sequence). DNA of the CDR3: TGCAGTGCTAGGGGGCTCACCGAGGTGGAGCAGTACTTC. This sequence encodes CSARGLTEVEQYF.

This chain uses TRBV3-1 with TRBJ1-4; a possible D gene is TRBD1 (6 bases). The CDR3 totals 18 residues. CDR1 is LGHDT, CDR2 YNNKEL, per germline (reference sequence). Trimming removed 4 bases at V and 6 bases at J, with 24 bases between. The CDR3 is CASSRIPGGGGAYEKLFF. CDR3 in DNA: TGTGCCAGCAGCCGAATCCCCGGGGGGGGCGGCGCCTATGAAAAACTGTTTTTT.